Listed below are T cell receptor beta chains from one sample, sequenced in a study of beta chain features in type 1 diabetes. Profiled with immunoSEQ multiplex PCR; TCRdb holds only in-frame clones, not every one. The sample holds around 650,000 clones, around 12% seen once. Source material: naive CD4+ T cells from blood. The receptor set was obtained from a man younger than 40 with type 1 diabetes. Both conserved end residues are part of each CDR3. The order of the fields is J gene, V gene, D gene, clone size, CDR3 protein, CDR3 DNA. A D gene is named only where the DNA matches it firmly. Size is omitted from some rows. Given values are once, few, many or a class for expanded clones.

>TRBJ2-5|TRBV5-1|.|few
CASSLGTDYQETQYF
TGCGCCAGCAGCTTGGGCACGGACTACCAAGAGACCCAGTACTTC
>TRBJ2-3|TRBV7-9|.|few
CASSRTRGSTDTQYF
TGTGCCAGCAGCAGGACAAGGGGGAGCACAGATACGCAGTATTTT
>TRBJ2-4|TRBV5-4|TRBD2|.
CASTPGGAGDIQYF
TGTGCCAGCACCCCGGGGGGGGCAGGGGACATTCAGTACTTC
>TRBJ1-5|TRBV4-3|.|few
CASSQGGSNQPQHF
TGCGCCAGCAGCCAGGGGGGGAGCAATCAGCCCCAGCATTTT
>TRBJ2-5|TRBV18|.|few
CASSPYQGAGSVQETQYF
TGTGCCAGCTCACCATATCAAGGGGCAGGATCAGTCCAAGAGACCCAGTACTTC
>TRBJ2-5|TRBV6-5|.|.
CASRQAQETQYF
TGTGCCAGCAGACAGGCCCAAGAGACCCAGTACTTC
>TRBJ2-3|TRBV7-3|.|few
CASSLTSGSTDTQYF
TGTGCCAGCAGCTTAACTAGCGGAAGCACAGATACGCAGTATTTT
>TRBJ2-1|TRBV7-9|TRBD2|few
CASTSAPSGGKEQFF
TGTGCCAGCACCTCGGCCCCTAGCGGGGGGAAAGAGCAGTTCTTC
>TRBJ2-3|TRBV4-3|TRBD2|few
CASSLGRGADTQYF
TGCGCCAGCAGCCTAGGGAGGGGTGCAGATACGCAGTATTTT
>TRBJ2-5|TRBV9|.|.
CASSVAATAQETQYF
TGTGCCAGCAGCGTAGCTGCGACTGCCCAAGAGACCCAGTACTTC